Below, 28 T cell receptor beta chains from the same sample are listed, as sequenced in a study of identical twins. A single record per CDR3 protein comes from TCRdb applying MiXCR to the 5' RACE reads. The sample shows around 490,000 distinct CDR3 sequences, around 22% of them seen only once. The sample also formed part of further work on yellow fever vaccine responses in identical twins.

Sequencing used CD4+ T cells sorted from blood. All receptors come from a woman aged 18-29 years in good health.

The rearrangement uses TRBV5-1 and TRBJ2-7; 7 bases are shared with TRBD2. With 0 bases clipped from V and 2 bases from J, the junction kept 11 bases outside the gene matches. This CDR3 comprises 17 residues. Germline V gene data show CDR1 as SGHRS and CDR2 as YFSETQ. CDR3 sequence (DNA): TGCGCCAGCAGCTTGGAGTCCCTAGCGGACCTAACCTACGAGCAGTACTTC. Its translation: CASSLESLADLTYEQYF.

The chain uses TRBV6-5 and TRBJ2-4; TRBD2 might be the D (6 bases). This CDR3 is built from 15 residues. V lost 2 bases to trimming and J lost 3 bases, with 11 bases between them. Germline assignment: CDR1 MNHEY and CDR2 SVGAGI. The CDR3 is CASSYGGTGKNIQYF. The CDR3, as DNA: TGTGCCAGCAGTTACGGCGGGACGGGCAAAAACATTCAGTACTTC.

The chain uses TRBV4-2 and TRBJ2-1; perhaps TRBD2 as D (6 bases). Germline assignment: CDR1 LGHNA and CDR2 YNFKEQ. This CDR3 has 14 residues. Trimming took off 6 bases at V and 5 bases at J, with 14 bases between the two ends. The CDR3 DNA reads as TGTGCCAGCAGTGAGGCGGGATTCAACAATGAGCAGTTCTTC. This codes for CASSEAGFNNEQFF.

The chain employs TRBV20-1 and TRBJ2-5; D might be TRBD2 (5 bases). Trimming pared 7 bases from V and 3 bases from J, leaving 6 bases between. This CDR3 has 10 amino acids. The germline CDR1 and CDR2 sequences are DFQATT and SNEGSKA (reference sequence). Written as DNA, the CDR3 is TGCAGTGGAGGGAAAGAGACCCAGTACTTC. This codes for CSGGKETQYF.

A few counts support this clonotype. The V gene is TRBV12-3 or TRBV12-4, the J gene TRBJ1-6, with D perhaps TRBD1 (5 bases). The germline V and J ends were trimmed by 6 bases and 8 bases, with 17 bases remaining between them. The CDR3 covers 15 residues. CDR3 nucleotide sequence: TGTGCCAGCAGCCCCCAGGGCGCGCTGGATTCACCCCTCCACTTT. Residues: CASSPQGALDSPLHF.

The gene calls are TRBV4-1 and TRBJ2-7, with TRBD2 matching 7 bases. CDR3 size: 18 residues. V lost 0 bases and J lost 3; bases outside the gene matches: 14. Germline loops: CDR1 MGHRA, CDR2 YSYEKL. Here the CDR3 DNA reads TGCGCCAGCAGCCAAGAGTGGGAGCGGGACGGCACGAACTACGAGCAGTACTTC. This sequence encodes CASSQEWERDGTNYEQYF.

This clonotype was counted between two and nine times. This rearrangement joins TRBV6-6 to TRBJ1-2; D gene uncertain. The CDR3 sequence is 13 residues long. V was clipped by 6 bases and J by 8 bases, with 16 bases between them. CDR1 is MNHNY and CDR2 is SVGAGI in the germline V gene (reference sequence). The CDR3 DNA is TGTGCCAGCAGCCCAGACGGTCTACGGGGCTACACCTTC. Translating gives CASSPDGLRGYTF.

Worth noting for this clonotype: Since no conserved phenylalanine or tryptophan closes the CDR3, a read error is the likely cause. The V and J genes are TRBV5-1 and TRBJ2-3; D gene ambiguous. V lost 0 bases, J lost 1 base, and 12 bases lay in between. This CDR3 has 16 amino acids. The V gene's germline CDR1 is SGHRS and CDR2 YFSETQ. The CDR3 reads CASSLASTEGTDTQYL. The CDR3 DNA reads TGCGCCAGCAGCTTGGCCTCAACAGAGGGCACAGATACGCAGTATCTT.

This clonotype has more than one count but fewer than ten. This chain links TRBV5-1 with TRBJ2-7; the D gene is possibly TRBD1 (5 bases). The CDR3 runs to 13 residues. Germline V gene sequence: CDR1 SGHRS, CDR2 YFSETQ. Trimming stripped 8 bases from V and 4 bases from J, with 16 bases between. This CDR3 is CASTTGVDYEQYF. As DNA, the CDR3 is TGCGCCAGTACCACAGGTGTCGATTACGAGCAGTACTTC.

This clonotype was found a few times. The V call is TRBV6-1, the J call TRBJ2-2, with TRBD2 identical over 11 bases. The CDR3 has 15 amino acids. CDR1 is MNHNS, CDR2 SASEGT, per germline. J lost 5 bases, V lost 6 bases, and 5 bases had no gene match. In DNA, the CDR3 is TGTGCCAGCAGGCCAACTAGCGGGAGAACCGGGGAGCTGTTTTTT. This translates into CASRPTSGRTGELFF.

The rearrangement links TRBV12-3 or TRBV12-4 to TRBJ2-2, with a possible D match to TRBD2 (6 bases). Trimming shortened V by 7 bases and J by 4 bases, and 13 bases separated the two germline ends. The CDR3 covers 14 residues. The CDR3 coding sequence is TGTGCCAGCATCCTCGGGGACTTCACCGGGGAGCTGTTTTTT. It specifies CASILGDFTGELFF.

CDR3 amino acids: CASAGVANEQYF. The CDR3, as DNA: TGTGCCAGCGCGGGAGTGGCGAACGAGCAGTACTTC. The V call is TRBV10-3, the J call TRBJ2-7; 7 bases fit TRBD2. There are 12 residues in the CDR3. The junction had 8 bases not matched to a gene; V was cut back by 10 bases and J by 5 bases. In germline, CDR1 is ENHRY, CDR2 SYGVKD.

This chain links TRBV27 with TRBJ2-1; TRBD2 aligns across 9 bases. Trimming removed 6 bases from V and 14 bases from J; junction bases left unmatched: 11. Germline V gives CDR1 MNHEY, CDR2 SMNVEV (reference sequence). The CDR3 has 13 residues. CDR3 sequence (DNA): TGTGCCAGCAGCCCCGCGGGAGGGCCTTTCGAGTTCTTC. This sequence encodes CASSPAGGPFEFF.

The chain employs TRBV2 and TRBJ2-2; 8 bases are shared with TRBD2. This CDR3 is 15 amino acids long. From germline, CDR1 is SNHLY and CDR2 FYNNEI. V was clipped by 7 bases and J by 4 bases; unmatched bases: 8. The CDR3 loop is CASIQRESGTGELFF. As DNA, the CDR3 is TGTGCCAGCATTCAGCGGGAGTCGGGCACCGGGGAGCTGTTTTTT.

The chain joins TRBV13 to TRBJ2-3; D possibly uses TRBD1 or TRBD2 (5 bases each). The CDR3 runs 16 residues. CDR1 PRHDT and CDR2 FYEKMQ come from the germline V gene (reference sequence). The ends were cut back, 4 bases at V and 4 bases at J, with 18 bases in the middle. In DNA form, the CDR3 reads TGTGCCAGCAGCTCCTCATTCTGGGGGTCCTCAGATACGCAGTATTTT. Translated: CASSSSFWGSSDTQYF.

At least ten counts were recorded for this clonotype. The CDR3 bases are TGTGCCAGCAGCCGCGAGGGATATGCGGGCGGAAACACCATATATTTT. It codes for CASSREGYAGGNTIYF. The V and J genes are TRBV3-1 and TRBJ1-3; the D is unclear. The CDR3 covers 16 residues. Germline V gene sequence: CDR1 LGHDT, CDR2 YNNKEL (reference sequence). Trimming stripped 4 bases from V and 4 bases from J, with 17 bases between.

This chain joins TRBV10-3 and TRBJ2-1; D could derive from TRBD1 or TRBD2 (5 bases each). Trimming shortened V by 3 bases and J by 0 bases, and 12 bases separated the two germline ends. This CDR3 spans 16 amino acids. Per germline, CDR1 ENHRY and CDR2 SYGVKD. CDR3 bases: TGTGCCATCAGTGAATTCCCGGGGCACTCCTACAATGAGCAGTTCTTC. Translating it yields CAISEFPGHSYNEQFF.

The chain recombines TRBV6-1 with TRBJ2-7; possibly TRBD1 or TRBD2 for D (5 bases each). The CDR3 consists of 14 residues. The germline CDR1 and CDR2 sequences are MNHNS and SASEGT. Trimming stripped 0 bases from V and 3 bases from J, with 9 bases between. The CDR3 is CASSEAGEVYEQYV. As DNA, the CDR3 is TGTGCCAGCAGTGAAGCGGGGGAAGTCTACGAGCAGTACGTC.

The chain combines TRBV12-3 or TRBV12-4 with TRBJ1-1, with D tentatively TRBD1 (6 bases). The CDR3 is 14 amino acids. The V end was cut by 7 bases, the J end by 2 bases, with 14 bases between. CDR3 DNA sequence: TGTGCCAGCACAGGCACAGGGATAAACACTGAAGCTTTCTTT. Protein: CASTGTGINTEAFF.

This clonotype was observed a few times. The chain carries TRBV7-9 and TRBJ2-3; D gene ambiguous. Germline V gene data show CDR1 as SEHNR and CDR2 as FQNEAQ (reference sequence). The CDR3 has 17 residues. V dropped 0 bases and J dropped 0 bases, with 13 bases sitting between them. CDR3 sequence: CASSLAIQITSTDTQYF. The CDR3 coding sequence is TGTGCCAGCAGCTTAGCCATCCAAATCACCAGCACAGATACGCAGTATTTT.

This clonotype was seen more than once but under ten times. The CDR3 region is CASSKVVGGITGELFF. The CDR3 DNA sequence: TGTGCCAGCAGCAAGGTGGTGGGGGGCATCACCGGGGAGCTGTTTTTT. The chain couples TRBV11-2 to TRBJ2-2; either TRBD1 or TRBD2 may supply D (6 bases each). V was trimmed by 5 bases and J by 4 bases, leaving 17 bases between them. The CDR3 extends over 16 amino acids. Germline-derived CDR1 and CDR2 are SGHAT and FQNNGV.

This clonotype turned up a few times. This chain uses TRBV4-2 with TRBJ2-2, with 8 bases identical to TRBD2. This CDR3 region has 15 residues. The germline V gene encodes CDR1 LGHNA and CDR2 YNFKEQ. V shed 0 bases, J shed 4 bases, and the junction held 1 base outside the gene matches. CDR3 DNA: TGTGCCAGCAGCCAAGAGGGGACTAGCACCGGGGAGCTGTTTTTT. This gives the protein CASSQEGTSTGELFF.

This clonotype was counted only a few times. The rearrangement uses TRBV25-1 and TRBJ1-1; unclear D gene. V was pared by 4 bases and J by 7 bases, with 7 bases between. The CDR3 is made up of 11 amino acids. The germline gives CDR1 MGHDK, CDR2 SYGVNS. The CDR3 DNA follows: TGTGCCAGCAGTGGAGGGATTGAAGCTTTCTTT. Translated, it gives CASSGGIEAFF. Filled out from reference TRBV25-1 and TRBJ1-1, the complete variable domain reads EADIYQTPRYLVIGTGKKITLECSQTMGHDKMYWYQQDPGMELHLIHYSYGVNSTEKGDLSSESTVSRIRTEHFPLTLESARPSHTSQYLCASSGGIEAFFGQGTRLTVV.

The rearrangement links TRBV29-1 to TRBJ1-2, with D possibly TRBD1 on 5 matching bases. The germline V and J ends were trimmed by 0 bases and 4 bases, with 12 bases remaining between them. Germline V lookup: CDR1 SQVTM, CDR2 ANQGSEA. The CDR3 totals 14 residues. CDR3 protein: CSVEDRGAGYGYTF. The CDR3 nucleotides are TGCAGCGTTGAAGATAGGGGAGCGGGCTATGGCTACACCTTC.

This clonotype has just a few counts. The CDR3: CASSSDRNQPQHF. The CDR3 nucleotides are TGTGCCAGCAGTTCCGACCGAAATCAGCCCCAGCATTTT. V and J are TRBV12-3 or TRBV12-4 and TRBJ1-5; D is unclear. There are 13 residues in the CDR3. V lost 4 bases, J lost 4 bases, and 8 bases lay in between.

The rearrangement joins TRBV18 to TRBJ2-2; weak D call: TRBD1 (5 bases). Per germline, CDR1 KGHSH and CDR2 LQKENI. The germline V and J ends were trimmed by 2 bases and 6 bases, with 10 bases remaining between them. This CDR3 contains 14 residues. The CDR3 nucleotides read TGTGCCAGCTCACCATCCCAGGGCGCCGGGGAGCTGTTTTTT. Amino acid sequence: CASSPSQGAGELFF.

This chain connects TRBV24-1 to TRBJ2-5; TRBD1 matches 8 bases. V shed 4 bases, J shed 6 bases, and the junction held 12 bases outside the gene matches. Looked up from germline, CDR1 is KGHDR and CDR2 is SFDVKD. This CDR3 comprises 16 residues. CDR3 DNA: TGTGCCACCAGTGACCCCTCACCGGACAGGGCGAAGACCCAGTACTTC. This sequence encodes CATSDPSPDRAKTQYF.

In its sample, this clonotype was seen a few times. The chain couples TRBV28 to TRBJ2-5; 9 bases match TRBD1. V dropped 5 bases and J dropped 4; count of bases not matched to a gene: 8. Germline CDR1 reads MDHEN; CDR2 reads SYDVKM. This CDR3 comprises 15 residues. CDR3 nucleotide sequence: TGTGCCAGCAGTATCCGCGGACAGGGGACAGAGACCCAGTACTTC. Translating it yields CASSIRGQGTETQYF.